Below are 32 T cell receptor beta chains sequenced from a single sample in a study of blood T cells in healthy people across ages. Using a J-beta primer mix together with a sample-barcoded 5' primer, a second PCR was run for roughly 6 to 12 cycles. From the 5' RACE reads, TCRdb called clonotypes with MiXCR, one entry per CDR3 protein. Of more than 800,000 distinct CDR3 sequences listed, about 30% are singletons. Material: blood. The receptors stem from an elderly woman in good health.

A word on this clonotype: A read error may account for a junction end that differs from germline. The chain couples TRBV7-2 to TRBJ1-4; 9 bases fit TRBD1. The CDR3 runs 17 residues. Germline-derived CDR1 and CDR2 are SGHTA and FQGNSA. In DNA, the CDR3 is TGTGCCAGCAGTCGGGACAGGGTTGCCGGTATTAATGAAAAACGGTTTTTT. Translated: CASSRDRVAGINEKRFF.

This clonotype is a singleton in its sample. This sequence may be a read error, since a much larger clone differs from it by one base. The chain recombines TRBV18 with TRBJ1-2; D remains unclear. CDR3 length: 14 amino acids. Germline loops: CDR1 KGHSH, CDR2 LQKENI. The CDR3 DNA reads TGTACCAGCTCACCATTAGGAGGTGGGGATGGCTACACCTTC. Translation: CTSSPLGGGDGYTF.

This clonotype appeared many times. This rearrangement joins TRBV2 to TRBJ2-1; D is unresolved. Germline V gene lookup returns CDR1 SNHLY and CDR2 FYNNEI. V was cut by 1 base and J by 2 bases, with 9 bases left in between. The CDR3 loop spans 15 amino acids. CDR3 residues: CASSEGTTPYNEQFF. Here the CDR3 DNA reads TGTGCCAGCAGTGAAGGGACCACCCCCTACAATGAGCAGTTCTTC.

This rearrangement joins TRBV5-1 to TRBJ1-1; 9 bases are a match to TRBD1. The CDR3 loop spans 15 amino acids. CDR1 SGHRS and CDR2 YFSETQ come from the germline V gene. Trimming took 6 bases from V and 7 from J; bases not matched to a gene: 13. As DNA, the CDR3 is TGCGCCAGCACCCTGATGGACAGGGGCGCTAGTGAAGCTTTCTTT. Protein product: CASTLMDRGASEAFF.

This clonotype has ten or more counts. The chain carries TRBV30 and TRBJ1-2; D call uncertain. Deletions cut 2 bases from V and 3 bases from J, with 13 bases between. This CDR3 contains 14 residues. The germline CDR1 and CDR2 sequences are GTSNPN and SVGIG (reference sequence). CDR3 region: CAWSRRMMDYGYTF. DNA of the CDR3: TGTGCCTGGAGTAGGAGGATGATGGACTATGGCTACACCTTC. Full variable domain (outside the CDR3, taken from reference TRBV30 and TRBJ1-2): SQTIHQWPATLVQPVGSPLSLECTVEGTSNPNLYWYRQAAGRGLQLLFYSVGIGQISSEVPQNLSASRPQDRQFILSSKKLLLSDSGFYLCAWSRRMMDYGYTFGSGTRLTVV.

This clonotype showed up many times. This chain joins TRBV6-1 and TRBJ2-5; D not certain. Trimming cost V 7 bases and J 4 bases, with 16 bases left between them. The CDR3 contains 14 residues. In germline, CDR1 is MNHNS, CDR2 SASEGT. The CDR3: CASTGVVVSETQYF. The CDR3 DNA reads as TGTGCCAGCACTGGGGTGGTGGTCTCAGAGACCCAGTACTTC.

This clonotype was counted many times. The rearrangement uses TRBV6-2 or TRBV6-3 and TRBJ1-5; 8 bases map to TRBD1. J gave up 5 bases and V 4 bases, and 7 bases lay outside the gene matches. Germline-derived CDR1 and CDR2 are MNHEY and SVGEGT. This CDR3 has 15 amino acids. The chain's CDR3 is CASSSLTGEYQPQHF. The CDR3 DNA reads as TGTGCCAGCAGTTCGTTGACAGGGGAGTATCAGCCCCAGCATTTT.

The gene calls are TRBV7-9 and TRBJ2-3; no definite D call. CDR1 and CDR2 (germline): SEHNR, FQNEAQ (reference sequence). The CDR3 is 12 amino acids. The germline V and J ends were trimmed by 5 bases and 6 bases, with 9 bases remaining between them. As DNA, the CDR3 is TGTGCCAGCAGCCCGCTTTACGATACGCAGTATTTT. It codes for CASSPLYDTQYF. Full variable domain (outside the CDR3, taken from reference TRBV7-9 and TRBJ2-3): DTGVSQNPRHKITKRGQNVTFRCDPISEHNRLYWYRQTLGQGPEFLTYFQNEAQLEKSRLLSDRFSAERPKGSFSTLEIQRTEQGDSAMYLCASSPLYDTQYFGPGTRLTVL.

This chain uses TRBV15 with TRBJ1-2; D is unresolved. The germline gives CDR1 LNHNV, CDR2 YYDKDF (reference sequence). Trimming took off 3 bases at V and 4 bases at J, with 6 bases between the two ends. The CDR3 runs 12 residues. The CDR3 here is CATSSGPYGYTF. The CDR3 region has the DNA TGTGCCACCAGCAGCGGCCCCTATGGCTACACCTTC.

This clonotype was seen repeatedly, ten times or more. V is TRBV20-1 and J is TRBJ2-1, with 8 bases fitting TRBD2. V was clipped by 6 bases and J by 11 bases; unmatched bases: 9. This CDR3 is built from 12 residues. In germline, CDR1 is DFQATT, CDR2 SNEGSKA (reference sequence). The CDR3 spells CSAGARGGQQFF. In nucleotides, the CDR3 is TGCAGTGCAGGAGCCCGGGGGGGCCAGCAGTTCTTC.

This chain uses TRBV6-2 or TRBV6-3 with TRBJ2-4, with D perhaps assigned TRBD1 or TRBD2 (5 bases each). The length of the CDR3 is 14 residues. In germline, CDR1 is MNHEY, CDR2 SVGEGT. Trimming stripped 5 bases from V and 7 bases from J, with 15 bases between. DNA for the CDR3: TGTGCCAGCAGTCGACATCTGGGACCGAACATTCAGTACTTC. Protein: CASSRHLGPNIQYF.

In its sample, this clonotype was seen many times. The rearrangement uses TRBV6-2 or TRBV6-3 and TRBJ2-7; 8 positions agree with TRBD1. There are 13 residues in the CDR3. Trimming cost V 5 bases and J 4 bases; bases outside gene matches: 4. Germline values: CDR1 MNHEY, CDR2 SVGEGT. CDR3 amino acids: CASSNRGEYEQYF. The CDR3, as DNA: TGTGCCAGCAGTAACAGGGGGGAGTACGAGCAGTACTTC.

Ten or more counts support this clonotype. This chain links TRBV5-6 with TRBJ2-5; the D is unclear. CDR1 is SGHDT and CDR2 is YYEEEE in the germline V gene. Trimming left V 7 bases short and J 5 bases short, with 15 bases between. This CDR3 comprises 13 residues. The CDR3 here is CASGLLLWETQYF. The DNA of the CDR3 is TGTGCCAGCGGGTTACTGCTCTGGGAGACCCAGTACTTC.

This clonotype was seen many times. The chain uses TRBV14 and TRBJ2-7; 8 bases agree with TRBD2. V lost 1 base and J lost 2; bases outside the gene matches: 4. Germline V CDR1 and CDR2: SGHDN, FVKESK. The CDR3 contains 15 residues. CDR3 DNA: TGTGCCAGCAGCCAAGCGGGGGGGGTCCCCTACGAGCAGTACTTC. Its protein product is CASSQAGGVPYEQYF.

This clonotype showed up many times. Here the CDR3 DNA reads TGTGCCAGCAGCGCGACCGGGGACTCCTACGAGCAGTACTTC. It is translated as CASSATGDSYEQYF. The chain links TRBV7-9 to TRBJ2-7; a possible D gene is TRBD2 (5 bases). This CDR3 contains 14 residues. CDR1 and CDR2 from the germline V gene are SEHNR and FQNEAQ (reference sequence). Trimming removed 5 bases from V and 0 bases from J, with 11 bases in between.

As concerns this clonotype: This may arise from a read error, as a much more abundant clone is one base away. The chain links TRBV6-1 to TRBJ1-2; 9 bases fit TRBD1. This CDR3 has 14 residues. Germline CDR1 is MNHNS and CDR2 is SASEGT. This CDR3 is CASSEEQGAYGYAF. The CDR3 region has the DNA TGTGCCAGCAGTGAAGAACAGGGGGCCTATGGCTACGCCTTC.

This clonotype was counted at least ten times. This chain links TRBV12-3 or TRBV12-4 with TRBJ2-7, with TRBD2 identical over 8 bases. The CDR3 sequence is 15 residues long. V dropped 6 bases and J dropped 0; count of bases not matched to a gene: 7. The CDR3 DNA is TGTGCCAGCAGGGGGATAGCGGGGCGCTCCTACGAGCAGTACTTC. Amino acid sequence: CASRGIAGRSYEQYF.

About this clonotype: At one boundary the junction diverges from the germline segment, which might be a read error. The chain has TRBV4-2 and TRBJ2-2; TRBD2 matches 7 bases. The CDR3 runs 18 residues. Germline loops: CDR1 LGHNA, CDR2 YNFKEQ. The CDR3 loop reads CASSQDRTRGSRTGERFF. In DNA form, the CDR3 reads TGTGCCAGCAGCCAAGATCGGACTAGAGGTTCGCGGACCGGGGAGCGGTTTTTT.

This clonotype was observed a few times. It may be a read error: a sequence one base away is much more abundant. V and J are TRBV5-1 and TRBJ2-5, with D possibly matching TRBD1 (6 bases). Germline-derived CDR1 and CDR2 are SGHRS and YFSETQ. V was pared by 3 bases and J by 11 bases, with 17 bases between. This CDR3 has 13 amino acids. CDR3 DNA: TGCGCCAGCAGCTGGGACAACCCCAATGAGCAGTACTTC. Translating gives CASSWDNPNEQYF.

This clonotype occurred a few times. The V and J genes are TRBV30 and TRBJ1-5, with 7 positions matching TRBD1. CDR1 GTSNPN and CDR2 SVGIG come from the germline V gene (reference sequence). The CDR3 consists of 14 residues. V gave up 2 bases and J gave up 1 base; unmatched junction bases: 2. The CDR3 DNA reads as TGTGCCTGGAGTTGGGGACAGAGCAATCAGCCCCAGCATTTT. Protein: CAWSWGQSNQPQHF.

This clonotype was recorded at least ten times. The chain uses TRBV7-9 and TRBJ1-6; possibly TRBD1 for D (6 bases). The ends were cut back, 4 bases at V and 7 bases at J, with 11 bases in the middle. The CDR3 has 14 residues. The germline gives CDR1 SEHNR, CDR2 FQNEAQ (reference sequence). CDR3 sequence: CASSSDSKNSPLHF. The CDR3 bases are TGTGCCAGCAGCTCGGACAGCAAGAATTCACCCCTCCACTTT.

This clonotype was seen a handful of times. A read error may explain this, as a much larger clone is one base away. The chain employs TRBV5-1 and TRBJ2-1, with D perhaps being TRBD1 or TRBD2 (5 bases each). The DNA end favors TRBJ2-7, so the J call may be wrong. Looked up from germline, CDR1 is SGHRS and CDR2 is YFSETQ. This CDR3 has 14 residues. This CDR3 is CASSSTGPYNEQYF. CDR3 nucleotides: TGCGCCAGCAGCTCCACGGGGCCTTACAATGAGCAGTACTTC.

This clonotype has ten or more counts. The V and J genes are TRBV5-1 and TRBJ1-2; D ambiguous. Trimming stripped 0 bases from V and 8 bases from J, with 17 bases between. Germline-derived CDR1 and CDR2 are SGHRS and YFSETQ. CDR3 size: 15 residues. The CDR3 protein is CASSLGRSQPMGYTF. For the CDR3, the DNA is TGCGCCAGCAGCTTGGGGCGGTCACAACCTATGGGCTACACCTTC.

Many counts were recorded for this clonotype. J is TRBJ2-5 and V is TRBV6-2 or TRBV6-3; 7 bases are a match to TRBD1. The germline gives CDR1 MNHEY, CDR2 SVGEGT. CDR3 length equals 15 residues. Trimming took 4 bases from V and 5 from J; bases not matched to a gene: 10. CDR3 in amino acids: CASSSNRGSAETQYF. Here the CDR3 DNA reads TGTGCCAGCAGTTCGAACAGGGGATCAGCGGAGACCCAGTACTTC.

Note on this clonotype: At one boundary the junction diverges from the germline segment, which might be a read error. The chain recombines TRBV3-1 with TRBJ2-3, with D possibly matching TRBD2 (5 bases). This CDR3 is built from 17 residues. Germline CDR1 and CDR2: LGHDT and YNNKEL (reference sequence). This chain's CDR3 is CASSQALGAASTDMQYF. The CDR3 DNA follows: TGTGCCAGCAGCCAAGCCCTAGGCGCAGCTAGCACAGATATGCAGTATTTT.

The chain uses TRBV12-3 or TRBV12-4 and TRBJ2-4; TRBD1 matches at 10 bases. The CDR3 totals 13 residues. The junction had 6 bases not matched to a gene; V was cut back by 10 bases and J by 6 bases. The DNA of the CDR3 is TGTGCCACGGGACAGGGGAATGGAAACATTCAGTACTTC. Protein product: CATGQGNGNIQYF.

This clonotype showed up many times. This chain joins TRBV20-1 and TRBJ2-3; tentatively, D is TRBD1 (5 bases). Trimming cost V 5 bases and J 9 bases, with 15 bases left between them. Germline values: CDR1 DFQATT, CDR2 SNEGSKA (reference sequence). The CDR3 is made up of 12 amino acids. CDR3 loop: CSAPRQSMTQYF. In nucleotides, the CDR3 is TGCAGTGCTCCTCGACAGTCCATGACGCAGTATTTT.

This clonotype was observed at least ten times. V usage is TRBV25-1 and J usage is TRBJ1-1, with D unresolved. The V gene's germline CDR1 is MGHDK and CDR2 SYGVNS. V dropped 6 bases and J dropped 0 bases, with 11 bases sitting between them. The CDR3 contains 14 residues. The CDR3 coding sequence is TGTGCCAGCAGAGGACGGCCTATGAACACTGAAGCTTTCTTT. This encodes CASRGRPMNTEAFF.

For this clonotype: A single base separates this from a much larger clone, so it may be a read error. The chain couples TRBV6-1 to TRBJ2-1; D gene unclear. The end of the DNA fits TRBJ2-7 better, so the J call may be wrong. In germline, CDR1 is MNHNS, CDR2 SASEGT. The CDR3 loop spans 14 amino acids. The CDR3 DNA is TGTGTCAGCAGGAACCGGACGCCCTTCTACGAGCAGTACTTC. Encoded protein: CVSRNRTPFYEQYF.

The V gene is TRBV4-1, the J gene TRBJ2-4, with 8 nucleotides matching TRBD2. After removal of 1 base from V and 8 bases from J, the junction contained 7 bases not matched to a gene. The germline V gene has CDR1 MGHRA and CDR2 YSYEKL. The CDR3 covers 15 residues. DNA for the CDR3: TGCGCCAGCAGCCAAGCGACGGGGGGGCATCACATTCAGTACTTC. Protein: CASSQATGGHHIQYF.

This clonotype was detected a few times. A much larger clone differs from this one at a single base, so this may be a read error. The genes are TRBV9 and TRBJ2-3; 9 bases agree with TRBD2. With V trimmed by 0 bases and J by 6 bases, 5 bases remained unmatched. This CDR3 region has 15 residues. Germline CDR1 is SGDLS and CDR2 is YYNGEE. Written as DNA, the CDR3 is TGTGCCAGCAGCGTAGGTAGCGGGGGAGGCGATACGCAGTATTTT. Its translation: CASSVGSGGGDTQYF.

Note on this clonotype: This clone may be a read error of a much larger clone one base away. This chain connects TRBV20-1 to TRBJ2-1; D perhaps matches TRBD2 (7 bases). The CDR3 covers 15 residues. Germline V gene sequence: CDR1 DFQATT, CDR2 SNEGSKA (reference sequence). The V gene lost 6 bases and the J gene lost 14 bases, with 29 bases spanning the gap. The CDR3: CSAPVGGGPTMSKFF. CDR3 sequence (DNA): TGCAGTGCCCCAGTGGGCGGGGGCCCCACAATGAGCAAGTTCTTC.